This T cell receptor (beta chain) was identified in a study of blood T cell repertoires in COVID-19. For the study at large: Specimens from acute and convalescent COVID-19 originated in the United States, Italy and Spain. PBMCs, B-cell-depleted T cells, or T cells were the source of the cDNA or gDNA that made up the material.

Per the study methods: Researchers report that nucleated cell counts were estimated from reference gene primer amplification. Generated by immunoSEQ multiplex PCR, the TCRdb table keeps only in-frame clones and is missing some. Clonal size and the V and J genes are those of that table, whereas D and trimming came from the DNA. The sample consists of roughly 90,000 clones, roughly 79% of them appearing once. Germline-derived CDR1 and CDR2 are MDHEN and SYDVKM. The length of the CDR3 is 16 residues. V dropped 1 base and J dropped 9 bases, with 19 bases sitting between them. The sequence was collected from a human donor in a cohort sampled during active COVID-19. The chain recombines TRBV28 with TRBJ2-1; D unresolved. The sequencing sample was made of peripheral blood. Here the CDR3 reads CASSLLGRHPNGEQFF. In DNA, the CDR3 is TGTGCCAGCAGTTTATTGGGTCGACACCCTAATGGTGAGCAGTTCTTC.